The 14 T cell receptor beta chains reported below all come from one sample, sequenced in a study of blood T cell repertoires in COVID-19. The method was immunoSEQ multiplex PCR; TCRdb's version includes in-frame clones alone and lacks a portion of them. The sample shows under 200,000 clones, around nine tenths of them seen only once. The sample was peripheral blood. These receptors all come from an older man with active or convalescent COVID-19.

This chain uses TRBV9 with TRBJ2-3, with 11 bases aligning to TRBD2. Germline CDR1 is SGDLS and CDR2 is YYNGEE. Trimming took 3 bases from V and 4 from J; bases not matched to a gene: 7. The CDR3 runs to 16 residues. CDR3 amino acids: CASSARSGRAPDTQYF. CDR3 bases: TGTGCCAGCAGCGCTCGTAGCGGGAGGGCCCCAGATACGCAGTATTTT. Variable domain in full (rest from reference TRBV9 and TRBJ2-3): DSGVTQTPKHLITATGQRVTLRCSPRSGDLSVYWYQQSLDQGLQFLIQYYNGEERAKGNILERFSAQQFPDLHSELNLSSLELGDSALYFCASSARSGRAPDTQYFGPGTRLTVL.

The chain carries TRBV3-1 (or the pseudogene TRBV3-2) and TRBJ1-5; D remains unclear. This CDR3 is built from 13 residues. CDR1 is LGHDT and CDR2 is YNNKEL in the germline V gene (reference sequence). The V gene lost 0 bases and the J gene lost 9 bases, with 9 bases spanning the gap. DNA of the CDR3: TGTGCCAGCAGCCAAGATGAGGTGGCGCCCCAGCATTTT. This sequence encodes CASSQDEVAPQHF.

The gene calls are TRBV7-6 and TRBJ1-5; 9 nucleotides line up with TRBD1. The CDR3 consists of 16 residues. In germline, CDR1 is SGHVS, CDR2 FNYEAQ. Trimming at V came to 4 bases and at J to 2 bases, leaving 6 bases not matched to a gene. CDR3 bases: TGTGCCAGCAGCTCCGGGACAGGGTTGGGCAATCAGCCCCAGCATTTT. The encoded protein is CASSSGTGLGNQPQHF.

The chain joins TRBV28 to TRBJ1-2; D might be TRBD1 (6 bases). This CDR3 is 16 amino acids long. V was cut by 5 bases and J by 3 bases, with 19 bases left in between. CDR1 is MDHEN, CDR2 SYDVKM, per germline. CDR3: CASSTSTGLRDYGYTF. DNA for the CDR3: TGTGCCAGCAGTACCTCAACAGGGCTTCGTGACTATGGCTACACCTTC.

This rearrangement joins TRBV3-1 (or the pseudogene TRBV3-2) to TRBJ2-1; perhaps TRBD1 as D (5 bases). Trimming took off 1 base at V and 9 bases at J, with 10 bases between the two ends. The CDR3 contains 13 residues. Germline values: CDR1 LGHDT, CDR2 YNNKEL (reference sequence). DNA for the CDR3: TGTGCCAGCAGCCAAGCCGAACAGGTTGAGCAGTTCTTC. It specifies CASSQAEQVEQFF.

The gene calls are TRBV5-1 and TRBJ2-1; possibly TRBD1 for D (6 bases). The germline V gene encodes CDR1 SGHRS and CDR2 YFSETQ. There are 15 residues in the CDR3. V was trimmed by 2 bases and J by 4 bases, leaving 13 bases between them. CDR3 coding DNA: TGCGCCAGCAGCTTAGGTGGGACACGGTACAATGAGCAGTTCTTC. This translates into CASSLGGTRYNEQFF.

V usage is TRBV5-4 and J usage is TRBJ2-5; tentatively, D is TRBD2 (5 bases). This CDR3 is built from 14 residues. Trimming pared 5 bases from V and 5 bases from J, leaving 16 bases between. Germline values: CDR1 SGHNT, CDR2 YYREEE (reference sequence). DNA for the CDR3: TGTGCCAGCAGTTACCGGGGAAGGTGGGAGACCCAGTACTTC. This sequence encodes CASSYRGRWETQYF.

V gene TRBV5-1 combines with J gene TRBJ1-1; D is unresolved. Trimming cost V 2 bases and J 0 bases, with 11 bases left between them. Germline V gene lookup returns CDR1 SGHRS and CDR2 YFSETQ. This CDR3 spans 15 amino acids. In DNA form, the CDR3 reads TGCGCCAGCAGCTTCAACAGCCATGTGAACACTGAAGCTTTCTTT. As protein: CASSFNSHVNTEAFF.

The chain has TRBV7-9 and TRBJ2-3; D may be TRBD1 (5 bases). The CDR3 runs to 15 residues. Trimming stripped 5 bases from V and 2 bases from J, with 14 bases between. Germline CDR1 and CDR2: SEHNR and FQNEAQ (reference sequence). The CDR3 nucleotides read TGTGCCAGCAGCGTGGCAACAGGAGCCACAGATACGCAGTATTTT. The encoded protein is CASSVATGATDTQYF.

J is TRBJ1-5 and V is TRBV5-5; possible D gene TRBD1, 5 bases. V was cut by 2 bases and J by 6 bases, with 12 bases left in between. Germline-derived CDR1 and CDR2 are SGHKS and YYEKEE (reference sequence). The CDR3 consists of 14 residues. This CDR3 is CASSFVGEGQPQHF. CDR3 nucleotides: TGTGCCAGCAGCTTTGTAGGGGAGGGTCAGCCCCAGCATTTT.

The chain uses TRBV7-2 and TRBJ1-2, with D unresolved. This CDR3 is built from 12 residues. Germline V CDR1 and CDR2: SGHTA, FQGNSA. V lost 1 base, J lost 7 bases, and 7 bases lay in between. The DNA for the CDR3 is TGTGCCAGCAGCTTAGGACAAGGTGGCTACACCTTC. It yields the protein CASSLGQGGYTF.

The J gene is TRBJ1-3, the V gene TRBV19; D gene ambiguous. CDR1 and CDR2 from the germline V gene are LNHDA and SQIVND (reference sequence). The CDR3 loop spans 15 amino acids. V was clipped by 7 bases and J by 0 bases, with 13 bases between them. The DNA for the CDR3 is TGTGCCAGTATGAGCTGGAGGAACTCTGGAAACACCATATATTTT. Amino acid sequence: CASMSWRNSGNTIYF.

The rearrangement uses TRBV9 and TRBJ1-5, with D unclear. Trimming removed 2 bases at V and 2 bases at J, with 11 bases between. Germline V gene lookup returns CDR1 SGDLS and CDR2 YYNGEE. This CDR3 comprises 15 residues. CDR3 nucleotide sequence: TGTGCCAGCAGCGTCCTGGGAGACGGCAATCAGCCCCAGCATTTT. Encoded protein: CASSVLGDGNQPQHF.

The rearrangement joins TRBV18 to TRBJ2-7, with D possibly matching TRBD2 (5 bases). Germline CDR1 and CDR2: KGHSH and LQKENI. CDR3 length: 15 residues. V was cut by 4 bases and J by 0 bases, with 13 bases left in between. The CDR3 DNA follows: TGTGCCAGCTCACAAATCCCGGGAAGCTCCTACGAGCAGTACTTC. Protein: CASSQIPGSSYEQYF.